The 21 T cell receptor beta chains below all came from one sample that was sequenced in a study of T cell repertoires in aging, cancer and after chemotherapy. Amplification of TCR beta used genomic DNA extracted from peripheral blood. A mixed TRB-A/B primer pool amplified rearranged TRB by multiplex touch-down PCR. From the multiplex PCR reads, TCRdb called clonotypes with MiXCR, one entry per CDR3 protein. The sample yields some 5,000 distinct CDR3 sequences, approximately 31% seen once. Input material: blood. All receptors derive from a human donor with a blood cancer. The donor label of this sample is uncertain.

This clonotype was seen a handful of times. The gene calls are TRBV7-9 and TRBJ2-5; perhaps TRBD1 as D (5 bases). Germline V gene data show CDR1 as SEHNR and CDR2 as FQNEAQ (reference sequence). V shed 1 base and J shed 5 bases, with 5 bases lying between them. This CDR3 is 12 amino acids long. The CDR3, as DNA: TGTGCCAGCAGCTTAGACAGGGAGACCCAGTACTTC. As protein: CASSLDRETQYF.

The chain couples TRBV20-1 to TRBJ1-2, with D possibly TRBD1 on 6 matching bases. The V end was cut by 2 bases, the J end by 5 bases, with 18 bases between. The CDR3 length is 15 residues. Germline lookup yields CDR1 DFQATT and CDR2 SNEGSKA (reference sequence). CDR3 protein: CSARLPRGAGYGYTF. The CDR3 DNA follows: TGCAGTGCTAGATTGCCCCGGGGGGCAGGGTATGGCTACACCTTC.

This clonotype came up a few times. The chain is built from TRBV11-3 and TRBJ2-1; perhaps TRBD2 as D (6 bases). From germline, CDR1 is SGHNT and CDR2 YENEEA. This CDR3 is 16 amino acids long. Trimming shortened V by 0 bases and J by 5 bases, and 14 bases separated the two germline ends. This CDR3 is CASSLDLASRHNEQFF. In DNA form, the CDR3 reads TGTGCCAGCAGCTTAGATCTAGCGTCCCGACACAATGAGCAGTTCTTC.

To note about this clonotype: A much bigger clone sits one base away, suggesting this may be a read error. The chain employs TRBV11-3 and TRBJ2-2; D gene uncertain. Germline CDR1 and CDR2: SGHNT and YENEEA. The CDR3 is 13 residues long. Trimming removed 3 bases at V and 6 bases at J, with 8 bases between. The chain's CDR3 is CASSLLGPGELFF. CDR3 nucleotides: TGTGCCAGCAGCTTGTTAGGGCCCGGGGAGCTGTTTTTT.

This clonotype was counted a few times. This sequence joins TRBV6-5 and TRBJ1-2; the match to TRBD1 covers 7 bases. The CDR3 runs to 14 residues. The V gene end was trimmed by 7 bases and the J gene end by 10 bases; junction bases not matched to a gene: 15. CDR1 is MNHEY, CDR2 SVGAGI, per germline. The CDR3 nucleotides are TGTGCCAGCACCTCCTCTTTACAGGGGTTCGTCTACACCTTC. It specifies CASTSSLQGFVYTF.

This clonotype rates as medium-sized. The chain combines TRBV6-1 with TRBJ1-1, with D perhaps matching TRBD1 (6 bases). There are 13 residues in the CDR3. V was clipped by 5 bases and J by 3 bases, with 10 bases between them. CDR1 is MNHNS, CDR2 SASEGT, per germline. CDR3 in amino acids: CASSQKGDTEAFF. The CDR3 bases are TGTGCCAGCAGTCAGAAGGGGGACACTGAAGCTTTCTTT.

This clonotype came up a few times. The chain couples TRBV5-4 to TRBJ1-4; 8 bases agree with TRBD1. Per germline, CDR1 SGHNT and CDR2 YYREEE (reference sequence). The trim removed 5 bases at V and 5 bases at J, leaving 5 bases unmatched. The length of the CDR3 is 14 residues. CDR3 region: CASSKTGVNEKLFF. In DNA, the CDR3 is TGTGCCAGCAGTAAGACAGGGGTGAATGAAAAACTGTTTTTT.

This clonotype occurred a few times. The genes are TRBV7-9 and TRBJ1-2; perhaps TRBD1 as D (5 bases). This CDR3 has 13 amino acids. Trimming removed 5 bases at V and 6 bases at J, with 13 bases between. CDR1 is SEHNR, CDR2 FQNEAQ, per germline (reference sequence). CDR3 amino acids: CASSQGHGDGYTF. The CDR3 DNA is TGTGCCAGCAGCCAAGGACACGGAGATGGCTACACCTTC.

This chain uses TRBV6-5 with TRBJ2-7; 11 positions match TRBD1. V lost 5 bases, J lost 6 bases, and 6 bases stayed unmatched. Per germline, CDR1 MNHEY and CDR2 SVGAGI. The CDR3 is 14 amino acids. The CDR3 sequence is CASSEGQGASEQYF. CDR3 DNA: TGTGCCAGCAGTGAAGGACAGGGGGCAAGCGAGCAGTACTTC.

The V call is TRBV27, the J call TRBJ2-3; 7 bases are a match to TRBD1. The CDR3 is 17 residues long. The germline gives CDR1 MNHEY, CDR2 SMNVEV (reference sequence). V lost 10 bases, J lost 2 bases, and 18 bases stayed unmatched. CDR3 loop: CANLPLDRLSPTDTQYF. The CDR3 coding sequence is TGTGCCAACCTCCCGCTGGACAGGTTGTCCCCCACAGATACGCAGTATTTT.

CDR3 region: CASSLDWTIYADTQYF. The CDR3 DNA sequence: TGTGCCAGCAGCTTAGACTGGACTATATATGCAGATACGCAGTATTTT. The chain has TRBV7-9 and TRBJ2-3; D perhaps matches TRBD2 (6 bases). Trimming shortened V by 1 base and J by 4 bases, and 15 bases separated the two germline ends. Germline V lookup: CDR1 SEHNR, CDR2 FQNEAQ (reference sequence). The CDR3 spans 16 residues.

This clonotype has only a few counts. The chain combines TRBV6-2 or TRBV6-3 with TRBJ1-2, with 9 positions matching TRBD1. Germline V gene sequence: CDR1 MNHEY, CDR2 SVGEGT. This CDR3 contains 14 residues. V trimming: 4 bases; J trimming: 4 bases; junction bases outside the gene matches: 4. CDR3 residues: CASSFGTGIYGYTF. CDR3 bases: TGTGCCAGCAGTTTCGGGACAGGGATCTATGGCTACACCTTC.

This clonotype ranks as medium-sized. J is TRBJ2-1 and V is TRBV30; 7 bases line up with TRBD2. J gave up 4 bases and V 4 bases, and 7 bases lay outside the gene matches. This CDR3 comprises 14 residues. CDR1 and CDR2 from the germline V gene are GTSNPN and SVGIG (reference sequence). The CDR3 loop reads CAWTLASGYNEQFF. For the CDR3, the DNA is TGTGCCTGGACGTTGGCTAGCGGTTACAATGAGCAGTTCTTC.

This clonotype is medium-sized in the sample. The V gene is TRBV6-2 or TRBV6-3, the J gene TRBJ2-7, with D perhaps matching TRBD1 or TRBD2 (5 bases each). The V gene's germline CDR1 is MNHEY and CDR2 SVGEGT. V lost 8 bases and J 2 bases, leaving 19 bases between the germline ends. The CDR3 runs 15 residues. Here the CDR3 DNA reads TGTGCCAGCCGCGTTAGGGGCGGAGGAACCTACGAGCAGTACTTC. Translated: CASRVRGGGTYEQYF.

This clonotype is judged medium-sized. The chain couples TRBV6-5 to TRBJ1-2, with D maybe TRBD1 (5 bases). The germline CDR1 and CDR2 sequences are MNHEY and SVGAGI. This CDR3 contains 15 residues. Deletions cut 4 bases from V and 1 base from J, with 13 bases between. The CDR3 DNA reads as TGTGCCAGCAGTTTAGACAGCAATATTAACTATGGCTACACCTTC. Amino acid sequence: CASSLDSNINYGYTF.

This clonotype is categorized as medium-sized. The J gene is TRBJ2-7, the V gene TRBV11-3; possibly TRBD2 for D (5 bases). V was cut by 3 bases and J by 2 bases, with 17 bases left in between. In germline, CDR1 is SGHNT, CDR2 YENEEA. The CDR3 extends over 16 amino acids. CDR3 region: CASSLGGGGPTYEQYF. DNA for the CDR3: TGTGCCAGCAGCTTGGGCGGAGGAGGACCCACCTACGAGCAGTACTTC.

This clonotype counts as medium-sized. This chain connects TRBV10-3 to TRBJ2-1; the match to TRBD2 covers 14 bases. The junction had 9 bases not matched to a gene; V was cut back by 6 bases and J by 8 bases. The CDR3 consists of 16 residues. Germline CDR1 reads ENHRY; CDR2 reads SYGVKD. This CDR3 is CAIRGTSGSKRDEQFF. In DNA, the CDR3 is TGTGCCATCAGGGGGACTAGCGGGAGTAAAAGGGATGAGCAGTTCTTC.

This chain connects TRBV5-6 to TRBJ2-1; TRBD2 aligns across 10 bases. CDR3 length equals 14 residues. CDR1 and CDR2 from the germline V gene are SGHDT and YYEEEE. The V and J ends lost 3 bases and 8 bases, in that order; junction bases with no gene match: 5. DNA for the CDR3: TGTGCCAGCAGCTCGACTAGCGGGCGGGATGAGCAGTTCTTC. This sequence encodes CASSSTSGRDEQFF.

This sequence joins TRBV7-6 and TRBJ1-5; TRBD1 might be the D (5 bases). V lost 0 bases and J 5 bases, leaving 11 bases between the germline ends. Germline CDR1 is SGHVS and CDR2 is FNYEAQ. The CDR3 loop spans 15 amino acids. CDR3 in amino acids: CASSLAPGTDQPQHF. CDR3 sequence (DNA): TGTGCCAGCAGCTTAGCACCCGGGACTGATCAGCCCCAGCATTTT. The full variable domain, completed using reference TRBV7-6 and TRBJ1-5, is GAGVSQSPRYKVTKRGQDVALRCDPISGHVSLYWYRQALGQGPEFLTYFNYEAQQDKSGLPNDRFSAERPEGSISTLTIQRTEQRDSAMYRCASSLAPGTDQPQHFGDGTRLSIL.

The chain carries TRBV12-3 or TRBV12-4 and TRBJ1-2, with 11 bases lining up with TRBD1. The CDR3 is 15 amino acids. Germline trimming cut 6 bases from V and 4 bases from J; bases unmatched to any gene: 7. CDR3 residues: CASRKRTGGVYGYTF. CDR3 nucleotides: TGTGCCAGCAGGAAAAGGACAGGGGGCGTCTATGGCTACACCTTC.

The CDR3 DNA is TGTGCCAGCAGCCACACGGGACAACTAAGGGAAGTAAATCAGCCCCAGCATTTT. It translates to CASSHTGQLREVNQPQHF. This chain uses TRBV6-5 with TRBJ1-5; possibly TRBD1 for D (6 bases). CDR3 size: 18 residues. V lost 6 bases and J 4 bases, leaving 25 bases between the germline ends. CDR1 is MNHEY, CDR2 SVGAGI, per germline.